This entry lists 18 T cell receptor beta chains sequenced from one sample in a study of T cell responses to AZD1222 COVID-19 vaccine. Using immunoSEQ multiplex PCR, the repertoire was profiled, and TCRdb retains in-frame clones only, with some absent. The sample holds about 130,000 clones, roughly 89% seen once. Specimen: peripheral blood, collected 28 days after the second AZD1222 dose. Receptors were obtained from an adult who received the AZD1222 COVID-19 vaccine.

This chain links TRBV6-5 with TRBJ2-7, with D perhaps assigned TRBD1 or TRBD2 (5 bases each). Trimming removed 5 bases at V and 2 bases at J, with 7 bases between. CDR1 and CDR2 from the germline V gene are MNHEY and SVGAGI. The CDR3 extends over 12 amino acids. This chain's CDR3 is CASSRGAYEQYF. The CDR3 nucleotides read TGTGCCAGCAGTAGAGGGGCCTACGAGCAGTACTTC.

The rearrangement uses TRBV5-1 and TRBJ2-1; D remains unclear. CDR1 is SGHRS, CDR2 YFSETQ, per germline. CDR3 size: 15 residues. V lost 3 bases, J lost 6 bases, and 16 bases lay in between. Here the CDR3 reads CASSWLALTTNEQFF. CDR3 bases: TGCGCCAGCAGCTGGTTAGCATTAACTACCAATGAGCAGTTCTTC. Based on the CDR3 plus reference TRBV5-1 and TRBJ2-1, the full variable domain is KAGVTQTPRYLIKTRGQQVTLSCSPISGHRSVSWYQQTPGQGLQFLFEYFSETQRNKGNFPGRFSGRQFSNSRSEMNVSTLELGDSALYLCASSWLALTTNEQFFGPGTRLTVL.

CDR3 in amino acids: CATSRDGPSATNEKLFF. The CDR3 nucleotides are TGTGCCACCAGCAGAGATGGACCTTCTGCAACTAATGAAAAACTGTTTTTT. The V call is TRBV15, the J call TRBJ1-4, with unresolved D. The CDR3 is 17 residues long. Trimming left V 0 bases short and J 0 bases short, with 11 bases between. Germline V lookup: CDR1 LNHNV, CDR2 YYDKDF (reference sequence).

This chain uses TRBV18 with TRBJ1-1; TRBD1 matches at 7 bases. The V and J ends lost 1 base and 1 base, in that order; junction bases with no gene match: 3. Per germline, CDR1 KGHSH and CDR2 LQKENI. This CDR3 has 15 residues. The CDR3 bases are TGTGCCAGCTCACCACGACAGGGAACGAACACTGAAGCTTTCTTT. Amino acid sequence: CASSPRQGTNTEAFF.

This chain uses TRBV19 with TRBJ2-3, with D maybe TRBD1 (5 bases). Trimming cost V 3 bases and J 5 bases, with 15 bases left between them. The germline CDR1 and CDR2 sequences are LNHDA and SQIVND (reference sequence). This CDR3 is built from 15 residues. CDR3 region: CASSIGAGSGDTQYF. The DNA of the CDR3 is TGTGCCAGTAGTATTGGGGCAGGGTCGGGAGATACGCAGTATTTT.

The chain recombines TRBV11-2 with TRBJ1-6; D possibly corresponds to TRBD1 (5 bases). With 4 bases removed from V and 6 bases from J, the gap between germline ends came to 25 bases. This CDR3 comprises 19 residues. The germline CDR1 and CDR2 sequences are SGHAT and FQNNGV. The CDR3 sequence is CASSSRGVTGTSFNSPLHF. For the CDR3, the DNA is TGTGCCAGCAGCTCCCGGGGGGTAACTGGGACGAGCTTTAATTCACCCCTCCACTTT.

J is TRBJ2-3 and V is TRBV6-2 or TRBV6-3; D uncertain. V was pared by 2 bases and J by 7 bases, with 10 bases between. Germline V CDR1 and CDR2: MNHEY, SVGEGT. This CDR3 is 13 amino acids long. Here the CDR3 DNA reads TGTGCCAGCAGTTACGGGGATCTAAATACGCAGTATTTT. This gives the protein CASSYGDLNTQYF.

J is TRBJ2-2 and V is TRBV6-2 or TRBV6-3; D gene ambiguous. Germline assignment: CDR1 MNHEY and CDR2 SVGEGT. The CDR3 has 14 amino acids. V was shortened by 2 bases and J by 4 bases, with 8 bases between the two germline ends. The CDR3 DNA follows: TGTGCCAGCAGTTACCAAGTGAGCACCGGGGAGCTGTTTTTT. This sequence encodes CASSYQVSTGELFF.

The chain couples TRBV4-2 to TRBJ2-7; TRBD2 agrees at 9 bases. The junction had 14 bases not matched to a gene; V was cut back by 2 bases and J by 0 bases. The CDR3 consists of 19 residues. The germline V gene encodes CDR1 LGHNA and CDR2 YNFKEQ. The CDR3 region is CASSQKARGLAFSSYEQYF. The CDR3 nucleotides read TGTGCCAGCAGCCAAAAAGCCCGGGGACTAGCATTTTCCTCCTACGAGCAGTACTTC.

V and J are TRBV4-2 and TRBJ1-4, with a weak D call TRBD1 (5 bases). V lost 7 bases, J lost 8 bases, and 17 bases lay in between. The CDR3 length is 14 residues. CDR1 is LGHNA, CDR2 YNFKEQ, per germline. The CDR3 DNA reads as TGTGCCAGCACCCCCGGGAGGGGCGAGGAAAAACTGTTTTTT. It yields the protein CASTPGRGEEKLFF.

Only one count was recorded for this clone. The J gene is TRBJ1-6, the V gene TRBV19; TRBD1 agrees at 7 bases. V trimming: 7 bases; J trimming: 3 bases; junction bases outside the gene matches: 6. The CDR3 runs 15 residues. Germline V gene sequence: CDR1 LNHDA, CDR2 SQIVND (reference sequence). The CDR3 region is CASKTTGDYNSPLHF. The CDR3 DNA follows: TGTGCCAGTAAAACAACAGGGGACTATAATTCACCCCTCCACTTT.

This sequence joins TRBV3-1 (or the pseudogene TRBV3-2) and TRBJ2-7, with D hard to call. With 0 bases removed from V and 2 bases from J, the gap between germline ends came to 11 bases. Germline loops: CDR1 LGHDT, CDR2 YNNKEL (reference sequence). There are 15 residues in the CDR3. The CDR3 region is CASSQELQQTYEQYF. CDR3 in DNA: TGTGCCAGCAGCCAAGAGTTGCAGCAGACCTACGAGCAGTACTTC.

Only a few counts were recorded for this clone. This chain's CDR3 is CASSLQENTEAFF. In nucleotides, the CDR3 is TGCGCCAGCAGCCTACAGGAGAACACTGAAGCTTTCTTT. This chain connects TRBV5-1 to TRBJ1-1; possible D gene TRBD1, 5 bases. Germline lookup yields CDR1 SGHRS and CDR2 YFSETQ. CDR3 length: 13 residues. The ends were cut back, 4 bases at V and 1 base at J, with 8 bases in the middle.

The rearrangement links TRBV19 to TRBJ2-5; maybe TRBD1 (5 bases). CDR3 length: 15 residues. Trimming removed 0 bases from V and 2 bases from J, with 10 bases in between. Germline assignment: CDR1 LNHDA and CDR2 SQIVND (reference sequence). Written as DNA, the CDR3 is TGTGCCAGTAGTATAGAGCAGGGCCAGCAAGAGACCCAGTACTTC. It encodes CASSIEQGQQETQYF.

The chain recombines TRBV7-8 with TRBJ1-3; possible D gene TRBD1, 5 bases. Germline V gives CDR1 SGHVS, CDR2 FQNEAQ. The V and J ends lost 4 bases and 0 bases respectively, with 10 bases between them. There are 15 residues in the CDR3. CDR3 residues: CASSSGVSSGNTIYF. CDR3 in DNA: TGTGCCAGCAGCTCGGGGGTGAGCTCTGGAAACACCATATATTTT.

This sequence joins TRBV15 and TRBJ2-6; D possibly corresponds to TRBD1 (5 bases). Germline loops: CDR1 LNHNV, CDR2 YYDKDF (reference sequence). V was trimmed by 4 bases and J by 0 bases, leaving 7 bases between them. The CDR3 spans 15 residues. The CDR3 is CATSIDSSGANVLTF. The CDR3, as DNA: TGTGCCACCAGCATAGACAGCTCTGGGGCCAACGTCCTGACTTTC.

This chain uses TRBV18 with TRBJ1-1; possible D gene TRBD1, 5 bases. V dropped 5 bases and J dropped 5 bases, with 15 bases sitting between them. The CDR3 sequence is 14 residues long. Germline V gives CDR1 KGHSH, CDR2 LQKENI. CDR3 nucleotide sequence: TGTGCCAGCTCATCCGCGGGGGGTCAGACTGAAGCTTTCTTT. Its translation: CASSSAGGQTEAFF.

The rearrangement links TRBV11-2 to TRBJ1-1, with D unclear. The CDR3 length is 15 residues. With 5 bases removed from V and 2 bases from J, the gap between germline ends came to 15 bases. The germline V gene encodes CDR1 SGHAT and CDR2 FQNNGV. DNA of the CDR3: TGTGCCAGCAGCCCTAGAGGGCGCAGTAACACTGAAGCTTTCTTT. This sequence encodes CASSPRGRSNTEAFF.